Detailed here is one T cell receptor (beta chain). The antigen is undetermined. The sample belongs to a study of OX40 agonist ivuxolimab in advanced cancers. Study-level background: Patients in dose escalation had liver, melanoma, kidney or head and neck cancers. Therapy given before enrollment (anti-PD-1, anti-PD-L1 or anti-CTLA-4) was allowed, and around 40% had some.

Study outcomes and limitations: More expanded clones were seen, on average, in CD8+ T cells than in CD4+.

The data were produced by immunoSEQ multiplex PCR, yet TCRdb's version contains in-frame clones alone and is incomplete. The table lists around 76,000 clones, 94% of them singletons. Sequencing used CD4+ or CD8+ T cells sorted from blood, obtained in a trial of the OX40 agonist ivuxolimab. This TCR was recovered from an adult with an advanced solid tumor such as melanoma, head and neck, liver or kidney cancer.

Written as DNA, the CDR3 is TGTGCCAGCAGTTCCAGCTCCTACAATGAGCAGTTCTTC. Its translation is CASSSSSYNEQFF. The chain carries TRBV6-5 and TRBJ2-1; D not certain. V lost 4 bases, J lost 0 bases, and 4 bases lay in between. Germline V gives CDR1 MNHEY, CDR2 SVGAGI. The CDR3 is 13 residues long.